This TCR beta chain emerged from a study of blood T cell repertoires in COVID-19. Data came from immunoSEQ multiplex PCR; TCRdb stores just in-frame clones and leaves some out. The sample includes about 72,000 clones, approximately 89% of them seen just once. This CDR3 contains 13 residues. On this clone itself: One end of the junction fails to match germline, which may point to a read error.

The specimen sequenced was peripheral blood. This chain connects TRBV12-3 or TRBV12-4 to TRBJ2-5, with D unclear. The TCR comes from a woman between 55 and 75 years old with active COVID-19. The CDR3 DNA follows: TGTGCCAGCAGTTTAGCCAATCTAGAGCCCCAGTACTTC. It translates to CASSLANLEPQYF.